The rows below give T cell receptor beta chains drawn from one sample of a study of response to subunit inactivated influenza vaccine. MiXCR, run by TCRdb on the RT-PCR reads, gives a single entry per CDR3 protein. The data contain about 520,000 distinct CDR3 sequences, 6% to 9% of them singletons. This sample comprised PBMCs from blood, obtained 23 to 25 months after vaccination. The receptors here all came from a man aged 45 to 70 who received an inactivated influenza vaccine. The CDR3 runs from the conserved cysteine through the conserved F or W. Fields, in order: V gene, D gene, J gene, clone size, CDR3 DNA, CDR3 protein. D genes are given only for firm matches. Where a row states a size, it is once, few, many or the class of an expanded clone; other rows omit it.

>TRBV27|TRBD2|TRBJ2-1|many
TGTGCCAGCAGTTTAGGCTCTAGCGGGAGGTACAATGAGCAGTTCTTC
CASSLGSSGRYNEQFF
>TRBV14|-|TRBJ2-6|-
TGTGCCAGCAGCCAAGACGGCGCCCCGGGGGCCAACGTCCTGACTTTC
CASSQDGAPGANVLTF
>TRBV18|-|TRBJ1-1|few
TGTGCCAGCTCACCTGAAGCATACACTGAAGCTTTCTTT
CASSPEAYTEAFF
>TRBV3-1|TRBD2|TRBJ2-7|-
TGTGCCAGCAGCCCTCCGGGACTAGCGGGAAGAACCTACGAGCAGTACTTC
CASSPPGLAGRTYEQYF
>TRBV7-2|-|TRBJ1-1|few
TGTGCCAGCAGCTTATCACAGGGAGTCACTGAAGCTTTCTTT
CASSLSQGVTEAFF
>TRBV3-1|-|TRBJ2-5|few
TGTGCCAGCACGACTAGAGGGGGAGCAGAGACCCAGTACTTC
CASTTRGGAETQYF
>TRBV6-1|-|TRBJ2-3|-
TGTGCCAGCAGCACCCATCATCCGCAGTATTTT
CASSTHHPQYF
>TRBV5-1|-|TRBJ2-7|many
TGCGCCAGTAGGCCGGGATCTTACCTGCGGAATGTGGACGAGCAGTACTTC
CASRPGSYLRNVDEQYF
>TRBV20-1|-|TRBJ2-1|-
TGCAGTGCTCCGAACCGCAGGGACTACAATGAGCAGTTCTTC
CSAPNRRDYNEQFF
>TRBV9|-|TRBJ2-1|-
TGTGCCAGCAGCGTAAAAACCGGCGCCTCCTACAATGAGCAGTTCTTC
CASSVKTGASYNEQFF
>TRBV10-2|TRBD1|TRBJ1-5|many
TGCGCCAGCAGTGGGTCGGGGACAGGGTATTGGAGAAGCAATCAGCCCCAGCATTTT
CASSGSGTGYWRSNQPQHF
>TRBV28|-|TRBJ1-5|-
TGTGCCAGCAGTTTTTTGGTGGAAAGCAATCAGCCCCAGCATTTT
CASSFLVESNQPQHF
>TRBV28|TRBD1|TRBJ1-2|few
TGTGCCAGCATTTCAGGGGGGGGGTATGGCTACACCTTC
CASISGGGYGYTF
>TRBV20-1|TRBD1|TRBJ2-7|few
TGCAGCCCCAAGGGGGACAGGTTGACCTACGAGCAGTACTTC
CSPKGDRLTYEQYF
>TRBV4-2|TRBD2|TRBJ2-1|few
TGTGCCAGCAGCCAGGGGGAGGGCCTGCGGGGCAATGAGCAGTTCTTC
CASSQGEGLRGNEQFF
>TRBV12-3/TRBV12-4|-|TRBJ2-5|many
TGTGCCAGCAGTCCGGGACTGGGAGAGACCCAGTACTTC
CASSPGLGETQYF
>TRBV6-2/TRBV6-3|-|TRBJ2-1|many
TGTGCCAGCTCCCAGCGGATAGACAATGAGCAGTTCTTC
CASSQRIDNEQFF
>TRBV7-9|TRBD2|TRBJ2-3|few
TGTGCCAGCAGCCCGACCGGGACTAGCGCTTACGATACGCAGTATTTT
CASSPTGTSAYDTQYF
>TRBV19|TRBD2|TRBJ2-5|-
TGTGCCAGTAGTATGGGACTAACAGAGACCCAGTACTTC
CASSMGLTETQYF
>TRBV27|TRBD2|TRBJ2-1|few
TGTGCCAGCAGTAAACCCAGCGGGGTAGCTTTCAATGAGCAGTTCTTC
CASSKPSGVAFNEQFF
>TRBV10-3|-|TRBJ1-4|few
TGTGCCATCTCGACTACAACTAATGAAAAACTGTTTTTT
CAISTTTNEKLFF
>TRBV5-1|-|TRBJ2-7|many
TGCGCCAGCAGCTTCGGCCGGGGCAACGAGCAGTACTTC
CASSFGRGNEQYF
>TRBV7-9|-|TRBJ2-7|many
TGTGCCAGCAGCTCTGGACAGTCTTCCTACGAGCAGTACTTC
CASSSGQSSYEQYF
>TRBV20-1|-|TRBJ2-1|many
TGCAGTGCCCTAGACGGAACCGGGACAAAAAACAATGAGCAGTTCTTC
CSALDGTGTKNNEQFF
>TRBV7-9|-|TRBJ2-1|few
TGTGCCAGCAGCCCGCCGGTTTACTCCTACAATGAGCAGTTCTTC
CASSPPVYSYNEQFF
>TRBV12-3/TRBV12-4|TRBD1|TRBJ2-7|few
TGTGCCAGCAGCCCAAGGGGGCGGGTCTACGAGCAGTACTTC
CASSPRGRVYEQYF
>TRBV29-1|TRBD2|TRBJ2-3|few
TGCAGCGTTGTAGGGGCTAGCGGTTGGGGCACAGATACGCAGTATTTT
CSVVGASGWGTDTQYF
>TRBV7-9|-|TRBJ1-5|many
TGTGCCAGCAGCTTAGGTTCAGGGGCAGGCAATCAGCCCCAGCATTTT
CASSLGSGAGNQPQHF
>TRBV28|-|TRBJ1-2|many
TGTGCCAGCAGAGGCACCGGGCTAGAAGTCTCCGGCTACACCTTC
CASRGTGLEVSGYTF
>TRBV28|TRBD2|TRBJ2-7|-
TGTGCCTGCAGTCTAGCGGGAGGTTCCTACGAGCAGTACTTC
CACSLAGGSYEQYF
>TRBV6-2/TRBV6-3|-|TRBJ2-3|-
TGTGCCAGCAGTTTCCGGGGCAGGTTAACAGATACGCAGTATTTT
CASSFRGRLTDTQYF
>TRBV6-5|-|TRBJ2-7|once
TGTGCCAGCAGTTACATTTTCGGTCAGGGGAGAGGGGAGCAGTACTTC
CASSYIFGQGRGEQYF
>TRBV7-8|-|TRBJ2-7|many
TGTGCCAGCAGCTTAGAATCGGGGGCGTCCTCCGAGCAGTACTTC
CASSLESGASSEQYF
>TRBV7-9|-|TRBJ1-1|few
TGTGCCAGCAGCTTAGGAAACGTAGACACTGAAGCTTTCTTT
CASSLGNVDTEAFF
>TRBV9|-|TRBJ2-7|few
TGTGCCAGCAGCGTAGGGGGGGACAGTCCCTACGAGCAGTACTTC
CASSVGGDSPYEQYF
>TRBV20-1|-|TRBJ2-3|-
TGCAGTGCTAGATGGGGAACTAGCACAGATACGCAGTATTTT
CSARWGTSTDTQYF
>TRBV18|TRBD1|TRBJ2-3|few
TGTGCCAGCTCCATGTGGGTGACGGGACAGGCGTCAGATACGCAGTATTTT
CASSMWVTGQASDTQYF
>TRBV14|TRBD1|TRBJ1-3|-
TGTGCCAGCAGCCAAGAGTTCAGGGGGAACACCATATATTTT
CASSQEFRGNTIYF
>TRBV6-1|-|TRBJ1-5|few
TGTGCCAGCAGTGAACCGGGATCTAGCAATCAGCCCCAGCATTTT
CASSEPGSSNQPQHF
>TRBV4-2|TRBD2|TRBJ2-1|few
TGTGCCAGCAGCCAAACGGGCGGGGGGTTTTACAATGAGCAGTTCTTC
CASSQTGGGFYNEQFF
>TRBV4-3|-|TRBJ2-3|few
TGCGCCAGCAGCCAATTTACTAGCACAGATACGCAGTATTTT
CASSQFTSTDTQYF
>TRBV29-1|TRBD1|TRBJ2-7|-
TGCAGCGTTGAAACAGGGGACTACGAGCAGTACTTC
CSVETGDYEQYF
>TRBV7-3|-|TRBJ2-1|-
TGTGCCAGCAGCTCTACCGGGAGTTCCCACAATGAGCAGTTCTTC
CASSSTGSSHNEQFF
>TRBV5-5|TRBD2|TRBJ2-5|-
TGTGCCAGCAGCTTTTGGACTAGCGGGGGTGGGGAGACCCAGTACTTC
CASSFWTSGGGETQYF
>TRBV5-1|TRBD2|TRBJ2-3|-
TGCGCCAGCAGCGGCCCCGGGAGGGAGGTCCAGTATTTT
CASSGPGREVQYF
>TRBV7-2|TRBD1|TRBJ2-7|-
TGTGCCAGCAGCTTCCGGGACAGGGGACGCGAGCAGTACTTC
CASSFRDRGREQYF
>TRBV5-8|TRBD2|TRBJ2-3|-
TGTGCCAGCAGCCGTTCAGCGGGAGTGACAGATACGCAGTATTTT
CASSRSAGVTDTQYF
>TRBV4-2|-|TRBJ1-1|many
TGTGCCAGCAGCCTGTATCGACAGGCCAACACTGAAGCTTTCTTT
CASSLYRQANTEAFF